A selection of T cell receptor beta chains follows, all from one sample in a study of blood T cell repertoires in COVID-19. The protocol was immunoSEQ multiplex PCR, while the TCRdb copy is restricted to in-frame clones and leaves out a portion. The sample shows under 110,000 clones, 76% of them seen only once. The specimen was peripheral blood. Source of these receptors: a man aged 80 or over with COVID-19, enrolled during active disease. Both conserved end residues are part of each CDR3. The D gene is left open where the match is weak. The size field is filled for only some rows; it gives once, few, many or a size class.

few TRBJ2-2 TRBV6-5 14 NA CASSYTGNTGELFF TGTGCCAGCAGTTATACGGGTAACACCGGGGAGCTGTTTTTT
few TRBJ2-5 TRBV19 19 TRBD1 CASSRQGQGQRPYQETQYF TGTGCCAGTAGCCGTCAGGGACAGGGACAGCGGCCGTACCAAGAGACCCAGTACTTC
NA TRBJ2-7 TRBV7-2 14 NA CASSFISWESEQYF TGTGCCAGCAGCTTTATATCGTGGGAGAGCGAGCAGTACTTC
NA TRBJ1-6 TRBV28 12 NA CASTEGDSPLHF TGTGCCAGCACAGAGGGGGATTCACCCCTCCACTTT
NA TRBJ2-7 TRBV28 13 NA CASRTVKTYEQYF TGTGCCAGCAGGACAGTGAAGACCTACGAGCAGTACTTC
NA TRBJ2-5 TRBV21-1 15 NA CASSLGARGRETQYF TGTGCCAGCAGCCTGGGCGCGAGGGGGCGAGAGACCCAGTACTTC
NA TRBJ2-1 TRBV24-1 15 TRBD2 CATSDHRGPSGRSFF TGTGCCACCAGTGACCACAGAGGGCCTAGCGGGAGATCTTTCTTC
once TRBJ2-1 TRBV5-6 18 TRBD2 CASSFFWALAGGGNEQFF TGTGCCAGCAGCTTCTTTTGGGCACTAGCGGGAGGTGGGAATGAGCAGTTCTTC
few TRBJ2-7 TRBV5-8 12 TRBD1 CASSVTGREQYF TGTGCCAGCAGCGTGACAGGGCGCGAGCAGTACTTC
NA TRBJ1-2 TRBV6-6 11 NA CASNGGGGYTF TGTGCCAGCAATGGGGGCGGTGGCTACACCTTC
NA TRBJ2-2 TRBV7-8 19 TRBD2 CASSFPITSAKANTGELFF TGTGCCAGCAGCTTCCCAATTACTAGCGCCAAAGCGAACACCGGGGAGCTGTTTTTT
once TRBJ1-2 TRBV25-1 14 TRBD1 CASSEQGWDYGYTF TGTGCCAGCAGCGAACAGGGGTGGGACTATGGCTACACCTTC
NA TRBJ2-7 TRBV2 16 TRBD1 CAIIRDRGGLSYEQYF TGTGCCATTATCCGGGACAGGGGTGGGCTCTCCTACGAGCAGTACTTC
NA TRBJ1-2 TRBV28 15 NA CASTDEGHTNYGYTF TGTGCCAGCACCGACGAAGGACACACTAACTATGGCTACACCTTC
NA TRBJ2-3 TRBV5-1 17 NA CASRLRGGETSTDTQYF TGCGCCAGCCGCCTTCGGGGTGGAGAAACTAGCACAGATACGCAGTATTTT
NA TRBJ1-1 TRBV5-5 12 NA CASSLDSSEAFF TGTGCCAGCAGCTTGGACAGTAGTGAAGCTTTCTTT
few TRBJ2-5 TRBV5-1 15 NA CASSLGGKEQETQYF TGCGCCAGCAGCTTGGGCGGGAAAGAGCAAGAGACCCAGTACTTC
NA TRBJ2-1 TRBV18 16 TRBD1 CASSLRTGSSYNEQFF TGTGCCAGCTCACTCCGGACAGGGAGCTCCTACAATGAGCAGTTCTTC
few TRBJ1-6 TRBV15 18 NA CATSRQGFLLSDNSPLHF TGTGCCACCAGCAGACAGGGATTTCTGCTGTCGGATAATTCACCCCTCCACTTT
NA TRBJ2-5 TRBV6-5 15 NA CASSQTGLALETQYF TGTGCCAGCAGTCAAACCGGGCTAGCGCTAGAGACCCAGTACTTC
NA TRBJ1-2 TRBV27 12 TRBD1 CASSFRGYGYTF TGTGCCAGCAGTTTCAGGGGGTATGGCTACACCTTC
NA TRBJ2-1 TRBV5-1 17 TRBD1 CASSRQGGVPSYNEQFF TGCGCCAGCAGCCGACAGGGTGGGGTCCCATCCTACAATGAGCAGTTCTTC
NA TRBJ2-4 TRBV6-6 15 TRBD2 CASSSLAGAKNIQYF TGTGCCAGCAGTTCACTAGCGGGAGCTAAAAACATTCAGTACTTC
NA TRBJ2-3 TRBV9 15 NA CASSAGTVYTDTQYF TGTGCCAGCAGCGCGGGGACTGTTTACACAGATACGCAGTATTTT
NA TRBJ2-3 TRBV4-2 16 TRBD2 CASSLGLAEITDTQYF TGTGCCAGCAGCCTGGGACTAGCGGAAATCACAGATACGCAGTATTTT
NA TRBJ2-2 TRBV29-1 12 NA CSGNRVNGELFF TGCAGCGGCAACAGGGTGAACGGGGAGCTGTTTTTT
NA TRBJ2-5 TRBV19 13 NA CASAQGPEETQYF TGTGCCAGTGCACAGGGACCAGAAGAGACCCAGTACTTC
NA TRBJ1-4 TRBV5-4 16 TRBD1 CASSLEPGQGYEKLFF TGTGCCAGCAGCTTGGAACCTGGACAGGGCTATGAAAAACTGTTTTTT
NA TRBJ1-1 TRBV2 11 NA CATAYSAEAFF TGTGCCACCGCCTACAGTGCTGAAGCTTTCTTT
NA TRBJ1-6 TRBV28 14 TRBD1 CASSPRQGVSPLHF TGTGCCAGCAGTCCTCGACAGGGAGTCTCACCCCTCCACTTT
NA TRBJ1-3 TRBV29-1 14 NA CSVRTVDSGNTIYF TGCAGCGTACGAACAGTGGACTCTGGAAACACCATATATTTT
NA TRBJ2-5 TRBV4-2 17 TRBD2 CASSLGLAGVGGETQYF TGTGCCAGCAGCTTAGGACTAGCGGGAGTTGGAGGAGAGACCCAGTACTTC
few TRBJ2-5 TRBV11-3 14 NA CASSLGGGQETQYF TGTGCCAGCAGCTTGGGGGGAGGCCAAGAGACCCAGTACTTC
NA TRBJ2-1 TRBV6-5 14 NA CASSYNTRGNEQFF TGTGCCAGCAGTTACAACACAAGGGGGAATGAGCAGTTCTTC
few TRBJ2-7 TRBV5-1 13 TRBD2 CASYAREGLPSYF TGCGCCTCCTATGCCAGGGAGGGACTACCGTCGTACTTC
NA TRBJ2-3 TRBV13 15 TRBD2 CASSSGLAGVDTQYF TGTGCCAGCAGTTCGGGACTAGCGGGAGTAGATACGCAGTATTTT
NA TRBJ2-1 TRBV11-1 16 NA CASSLGNGGPFNEQFF TGTGCCAGCAGCTTAGGAAACGGGGGGCCCTTTAATGAGCAGTTCTTC
NA TRBJ2-1 TRBV28 15 NA CASRPQGSSYNEQFF TGTGCCAGCAGGCCACAGGGAAGCTCCTACAATGAGCAGTTCTTC
few TRBJ2-1 TRBV5-1 18 NA CASSLAGGARTGYNEQFF TGCGCCAGCAGCTTGGCCGGGGGGGCAAGGACAGGTTACAATGAGCAGTTCTTC
NA TRBJ1-6 TRBV6-5 15 NA CASSYGGTAGSPLHF TGTGCCAGCAGTTACGGGGGGACGGCAGGTTCACCCCTCCACTTT
NA TRBJ2-7 TRBV2 14 TRBD1 CASLSTGSSYEQYF TGTGCCAGCCTTTCGACAGGGAGCTCCTACGAGCAGTACTTC
NA TRBJ1-1 TRBV18 15 NA CASSPPPGRNTEAFF TGTGCCAGCTCACCACCCCCAGGAAGGAACACTGAAGCTTTCTTT
NA TRBJ1-2 TRBV28 15 NA CASTFSGRVGYGYTF TGTGCCAGCACCTTTTCGGGCAGGGTTGGGTATGGCTACACCTTC
NA TRBJ2-1 TRBV5-1 15 NA CASSLEASSYNEQFF TGCGCCAGCAGCTTGGAAGCAAGCTCCTACAATGAGCAGTTCTTC
NA TRBJ2-3 TRBV30 15 NA CAWSVTGVGTDTQYF TGTGCCTGGAGTGTAACGGGAGTAGGGACAGATACGCAGTATTTT
NA TRBJ2-7 TRBV5-6 17 TRBD2 CASSGGTSGNLGYEQYF TGTGCCAGCAGCGGCGGGACTAGCGGGAATCTCGGCTACGAGCAGTACTTC
NA TRBJ1-2 TRBV28 15 NA CASSLSPAGGYGYTF TGTGCCAGCAGTTTATCACCAGCCGGGGGCTATGGCTACACCTTC
NA TRBJ2-4 TRBV7-3 15 NA CASSLNGGAKNIQYF TGTGCCAGCAGCTTAAATGGAGGGGCCAAAAACATTCAGTACTTC
NA TRBJ2-5 TRBV5-1 13 NA CASSPTSTETQYF TGCGCCAGCAGCCCAACTAGTACCGAGACCCAGTACTTC
NA TRBJ1-2 TRBV5-1 14 NA CASSLGADSYGYTF TGCGCCAGCAGCTTGGGGGCAGATTCTTATGGCTACACCTTC
NA TRBJ2-7 TRBV21-1 15 NA CASSKEREIGYEQYF TGTGCCAGCAGCAAAGAAAGGGAGATCGGCTACGAGCAGTACTTC
NA TRBJ1-1 TRBV5-1 16 TRBD1 CASSFLNTGTDTEAFF TGCGCCAGCAGCTTCCTCAACACCGGGACAGACACTGAAGCTTTCTTT
NA TRBJ2-7 TRBV5-6 15 TRBD1 CASSPSGQVRYEQYF TGTGCCAGCTCGCCTTCGGGACAGGTGCGGTACGAGCAGTACTTC